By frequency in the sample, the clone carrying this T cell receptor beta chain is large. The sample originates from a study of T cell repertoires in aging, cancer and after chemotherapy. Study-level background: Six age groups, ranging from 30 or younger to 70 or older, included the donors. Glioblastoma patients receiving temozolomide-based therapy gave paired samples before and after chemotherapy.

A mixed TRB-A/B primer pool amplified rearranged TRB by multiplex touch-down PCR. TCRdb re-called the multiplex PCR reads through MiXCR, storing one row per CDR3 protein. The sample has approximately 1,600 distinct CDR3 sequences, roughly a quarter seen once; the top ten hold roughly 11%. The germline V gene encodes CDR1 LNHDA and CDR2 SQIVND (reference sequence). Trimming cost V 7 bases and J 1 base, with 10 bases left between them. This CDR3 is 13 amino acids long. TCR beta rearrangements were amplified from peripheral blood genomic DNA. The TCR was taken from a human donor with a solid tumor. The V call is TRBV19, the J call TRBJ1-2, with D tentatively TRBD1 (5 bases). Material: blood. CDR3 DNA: TGTGCCAGTACCCAAGGGGTTAACTATGGCTACACCTTC. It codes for CASTQGVNYGYTF.